What follows are 28 T cell receptor beta chains derived from one specimen sequenced in a study of cytomegalovirus exposure and HLA in healthy donors. Method: immunoSEQ multiplex PCR; TCRdb's copy keeps in-frame clones and lacks some. The sample lists 120,000 or so clones, over 75% occurring once. The sequenced sample consisted of PBMCs. The origin of the receptors is a woman aged 30 to 39 in good health and CMV-seropositive.

V usage is TRBV10-3 and J usage is TRBJ2-2; 10 nucleotides line up with TRBD1. Germline assignment: CDR1 ENHRY and CDR2 SYGVKD. V gave up 6 bases and J gave up 2 bases; unmatched junction bases: 3. The CDR3 has 15 amino acids. CDR3 amino acids: CAIRGTGVNTGELFF. The CDR3 DNA reads TGTGCCATCAGGGGGACAGGGGTCAACACCGGGGAGCTGTTTTTT.

The genes are TRBV18 and TRBJ2-3; 7 bases are a match to TRBD2. Germline V gene sequence: CDR1 KGHSH, CDR2 LQKENI. V lost 5 bases to trimming and J lost 3 bases; unmatched junction nucleotides: 5. The CDR3 covers 14 residues. This CDR3 reads CASSGLAETDTQYF. CDR3 DNA sequence: TGTGCCAGCTCAGGTCTAGCGGAGACAGATACGCAGTATTTT. The full variable domain, rest sourced from reference TRBV18 and TRBJ2-3, is NAGVMQNPRHLVRRRGQEARLRCSPMKGHSHVYWYRQLPEEGLKFMVYLQKENIIDESGMPKERFSAEFPKEGPSILRIQQVVRGDSAAYFCASSGLAETDTQYFGPGTRLTVL.

The CDR3 nucleotides are TGTGCCAGCAGCCAAGACCAGGGAAAGAATGAGCAGTTCTTC. Amino acids: CASSQDQGKNEQFF. The rearrangement joins TRBV14 to TRBJ2-1, with a weak D call TRBD1 (5 bases). The germline V and J ends were trimmed by 0 bases and 7 bases, with 10 bases remaining between them. CDR3 length: 14 residues. In germline, CDR1 is SGHDN, CDR2 FVKESK.

The V call is TRBV2, the J call TRBJ2-1, with D perhaps TRBD1 (5 bases). Trimming stripped 10 bases from V and 6 bases from J, with 25 bases between. Germline assignment: CDR1 SNHLY and CDR2 FYNNEI. There are 16 residues in the CDR3. As DNA, the CDR3 is TGTGCCACCCCCTCCCCTTCCAGGGTGGTAGGCAATGAGCAGTTCTTC. Its protein is CATPSPSRVVGNEQFF.

This clone appeared a single time. The V and J genes are TRBV4-3 and TRBJ1-2; TRBD1 agrees at 10 bases. CDR1 is LGHNA, CDR2 YSLEER, per germline. Losses at the gene ends were 4 bases for V and 6 bases for J; bases not matched to a gene: 2. The CDR3 sequence is 13 residues long. CDR3 loop: CASSRDRGDGYTF. CDR3 sequence (DNA): TGCGCCAGCAGCCGGGACAGGGGCGATGGCTACACCTTC.

The J gene is TRBJ2-7, the V gene TRBV5-4, with TRBD2 as a possible D gene (5 bases). With 0 bases removed from V and 6 bases from J, the gap between germline ends came to 7 bases. Per germline, CDR1 SGHNT and CDR2 YYREEE (reference sequence). The CDR3 extends over 12 amino acids. CDR3 protein: CASSLGGGEQYF. The CDR3 DNA follows: TGTGCCAGCAGCTTGGGCGGAGGCGAGCAGTACTTC.

This chain connects TRBV2 to TRBJ2-3; no clear D. CDR3 length: 11 amino acids. The V end lost 1 base, the J end lost 10 bases, and 6 bases lay between the germline ends. CDR1 and CDR2 from the germline V gene are SNHLY and FYNNEI. CDR3 DNA: TGTGCCAGCAGTGAAGGGTTAGCGCAGTATTTT. The encoded protein is CASSEGLAQYF.

The rearrangement links TRBV4-3 to TRBJ2-5; TRBD2 might be the D (5 bases). The CDR3 is 14 residues long. Trimming took off 5 bases at V and 5 bases at J, with 15 bases between the two ends. Germline V gene data show CDR1 as LGHNA and CDR2 as YSLEER. CDR3 sequence (DNA): TGCGCCAGCAGCGCACGGCTAGCTGGGGAGACCCAGTACTTC. This sequence encodes CASSARLAGETQYF.

The chain is built from TRBV19 and TRBJ1-5; the match to TRBD1 covers 12 bases. V was clipped by 6 bases and J by 6 bases; unmatched bases: 3. CDR3 length: 14 residues. Germline-derived CDR1 and CDR2 are LNHDA and SQIVND (reference sequence). CDR3 region: CASRGTGGFQPQHF. Written as DNA, the CDR3 is TGTGCCAGTAGGGGGACAGGGGGCTTTCAGCCCCAGCATTTT.

The chain couples TRBV2 to TRBJ1-4, with 8 nucleotides matching TRBD1. CDR1 SNHLY and CDR2 FYNNEI come from the germline V gene. The CDR3 runs 15 residues. The V and J ends lost 7 bases and 3 bases, in that order; junction bases with no gene match: 7. The CDR3 bases are TGTGCCAGCAAAACCGCGACAGGGGCTAATGAAAAACTGTTTTTT. Amino acids: CASKTATGANEKLFF.

The chain recombines TRBV2 with TRBJ2-7, with 8 bases identical to TRBD2. The CDR3 runs to 13 residues. Germline V gives CDR1 SNHLY, CDR2 FYNNEI. The V segment lost 5 bases and the J segment 6 bases; nucleotides outside the gene matches: 6. CDR3 amino acids: CASSLGLAREQYF. The CDR3 nucleotides read TGTGCCAGCAGTCTTGGACTAGCTCGCGAGCAGTACTTC.

The chain is built from TRBV5-1 and TRBJ2-7; D is uncertain. CDR3 length: 14 amino acids. V dropped 0 bases and J dropped 0 bases, with 7 bases sitting between them. The germline V gene has CDR1 SGHRS and CDR2 YFSETQ. CDR3 in amino acids: CASSLGSSSYEQYF. DNA of the CDR3: TGCGCCAGCAGCTTGGGGTCCAGCTCCTACGAGCAGTACTTC.

The J gene is TRBJ2-7, the V gene TRBV18, with a weak D call TRBD2 (6 bases). Trimming pared 2 bases from V and 4 bases from J, leaving 9 bases between. This CDR3 is 13 amino acids long. Germline V gives CDR1 KGHSH, CDR2 LQKENI. The CDR3 DNA follows: TGTGCCAGCTCACCAGGGGGGTTTTACGAGCAGTACTTC. Translation gives CASSPGGFYEQYF.

V and J are TRBV7-2 and TRBJ2-5; TRBD2 matches 16 bases. The CDR3 contains 16 residues. The V segment lost 5 bases and the J segment 2 bases; nucleotides outside the gene matches: 2. From germline, CDR1 is SGHTA and CDR2 FQGNSA. CDR3 DNA sequence: TGTGCCAGCAGCCGGGGACTAGCGGGGGGGCAAGAGACCCAGTACTTC. This gives the protein CASSRGLAGGQETQYF.

The chain carries TRBV15 and TRBJ2-5; 12 bases map to TRBD2. Germline CDR1 and CDR2: LNHNV and YYDKDF (reference sequence). The CDR3 contains 19 residues. Germline trimming cut 1 base from V and 4 bases from J; bases unmatched to any gene: 13. Written as DNA, the CDR3 is TGTGCCACCAGCAGAGCCCTAGCGGGAGGGCCCAGAGGAAGAGAGACCCAGTACTTC. Protein: CATSRALAGGPRGRETQYF.

This chain joins TRBV15 and TRBJ2-1, with D perhaps TRBD1 (6 bases). CDR3 length: 19 amino acids. Between the trimmed V and J ends, which lost 0 bases and 7 bases, there was a span of 25 bases. Germline CDR1 reads LNHNV; CDR2 reads YYDKDF (reference sequence). CDR3 region: CATSRDGWGTRSQGNEQFF. Here the CDR3 DNA reads TGTGCCACCAGCAGAGATGGCTGGGGGACAAGGAGTCAGGGAAATGAGCAGTTCTTC.

V and J are TRBV5-1 and TRBJ1-4; D is perhaps TRBD1 (5 bases). There are 14 residues in the CDR3. CDR1 SGHRS and CDR2 YFSETQ come from the germline V gene. Trimming took off 0 bases at V and 6 bases at J, with 9 bases between the two ends. CDR3 sequence reads: CASSLAGTYEKLFF. The CDR3 region has the DNA TGCGCCAGCAGCTTGGCCGGGACTTATGAAAAACTGTTTTTT. The full variable domain, completed using reference TRBV5-1 and TRBJ1-4, is KAGVTQTPRYLIKTRGQQVTLSCSPISGHRSVSWYQQTPGQGLQFLFEYFSETQRNKGNFPGRFSGRQFSNSRSEMNVSTLELGDSALYLCASSLAGTYEKLFFGSGTQLSVL.

This chain joins TRBV14 and TRBJ2-7; D remains unclear. V was shortened by 3 bases and J by 0 bases, with 9 bases between the two germline ends. Per germline, CDR1 SGHDN and CDR2 FVKESK. There are 14 residues in the CDR3. The CDR3 nucleotides are TGTGCCAGCAGCCAGAAGCACAGCTCCTACGAGCAGTACTTC. Translated: CASSQKHSSYEQYF.

The chain is built from TRBV9 and TRBJ2-1, with TRBD2 as a possible D gene (5 bases). With 0 bases removed from V and 7 bases from J, the gap between germline ends came to 14 bases. Germline V gene lookup returns CDR1 SGDLS and CDR2 YYNGEE. This CDR3 comprises 15 residues. The CDR3 region has the DNA TGTGCCAGCAGCGTAGCTGGGGAGAGGCGGAATGAGCAGTTCTTC. It codes for CASSVAGERRNEQFF.

This chain links TRBV4-1 with TRBJ2-1; perhaps TRBD2 as D (5 bases). The CDR3 has 15 residues. Deletions cut 4 bases from V and 0 bases from J, with 10 bases between. CDR1 and CDR2 from the germline V gene are MGHRA and YSYEKL. The CDR3 DNA is TGCGCCAGCAGCCCAGAGGGCCTCTCCTACAATGAGCAGTTCTTC. This translates into CASSPEGLSYNEQFF.

The rearrangement links TRBV7-2 to TRBJ2-7; maybe TRBD1 (7 bases). This CDR3 has 13 amino acids. Between the trimmed V and J ends, which lost 3 bases and 6 bases, there was a span of 12 bases. CDR1 is SGHTA and CDR2 is FQGNSA in the germline V gene. DNA for the CDR3: TGTGCCAGCAGCTTTGACAGGGAGGCCGAGCAGTACTTC. Translating it yields CASSFDREAEQYF.

The CDR3 is CASSDPAQAVKTQYF. CDR3 in DNA: TGTGCCAGCAGTGACCCCGCGCAGGCCGTGAAGACCCAGTACTTC. The V gene is TRBV25-1, the J gene TRBJ2-5, with D hard to call. The V and J ends lost 3 bases and 6 bases respectively, with 17 bases between them. This CDR3 spans 15 amino acids. The germline V gene encodes CDR1 MGHDK and CDR2 SYGVNS.

This clone has a handful of counts. The V and J genes are TRBV30 and TRBJ1-2; weak D call: TRBD1 (5 bases). CDR1 and CDR2 (germline): GTSNPN, SVGIG (reference sequence). V lost 5 bases to trimming and J lost 4 bases, with 14 bases between them. The CDR3 is 13 amino acids. The CDR3 nucleotides are TGTGCCTGGGCCCCCGGACACGGCTATGGCTACACCTTC. Its translation is CAWAPGHGYGYTF. Filled out from reference TRBV30 and TRBJ1-2, the complete variable domain reads SQTIHQWPATLVQPVGSPLSLECTVEGTSNPNLYWYRQAAGRGLQLLFYSVGIGQISSEVPQNLSASRPQDRQFILSSKKLLLSDSGFYLCAWAPGHGYGYTFGSGTRLTVV.

The gene calls are TRBV30 and TRBJ1-2; maybe TRBD1 (6 bases). CDR3 length equals 12 residues. Trimming removed 1 base at V and 6 bases at J, with 9 bases between. CDR1 is GTSNPN, CDR2 SVGIG, per germline (reference sequence). The CDR3 sequence is CAWSGGPHGYTF. The CDR3 coding sequence is TGTGCCTGGAGTGGGGGGCCCCATGGCTACACCTTC.

J is TRBJ1-5 and V is TRBV4-1; D ambiguous. V lost 1 base and J lost 6, with 13 bases in between. The CDR3 is made up of 15 amino acids. Germline V gives CDR1 MGHRA, CDR2 YSYEKL. The CDR3 DNA reads TGCGCCAGCAGCCAAGGAGCCGGGAACGGTCAGCCCCAGCATTTT. This encodes CASSQGAGNGQPQHF.

The chain combines TRBV5-1 with TRBJ1-2, with D hard to call. The length of the CDR3 is 14 residues. Germline V gene sequence: CDR1 SGHRS, CDR2 YFSETQ. Trimming stripped 0 bases from V and 4 bases from J, with 10 bases between. The CDR3 DNA is TGCGCCAGCAGCTTGGGAGGGCCGGGCTATGGCTACACCTTC. Protein sequence: CASSLGGPGYGYTF.

The chain carries TRBV5-1 and TRBJ1-4, with 7 nucleotides matching TRBD1. The junction had 9 bases not matched to a gene; V was cut back by 4 bases and J by 3 bases. Germline lookup yields CDR1 SGHRS and CDR2 YFSETQ. The CDR3 is 16 residues long. The chain's CDR3 is CASSMTKGASNEKLFF. CDR3 DNA: TGCGCCAGCAGCATGACAAAGGGGGCCTCTAATGAAAAACTGTTTTTT.

The chain links TRBV4-3 to TRBJ2-6, with a weak D call TRBD1 (5 bases). Per the germline V gene, CDR1 is LGHNA and CDR2 is YSLEER. The V gene lost 0 bases and the J gene lost 2 bases, with 11 bases spanning the gap. This CDR3 has 17 residues. CDR3 in amino acids: CASSQESQGTGANVLTF. The CDR3, as DNA: TGCGCCAGCAGCCAAGAATCCCAGGGTACTGGGGCCAACGTCCTGACTTTC.